This is a list of T cell receptor beta chains from one sample in a study of immune cell composition in non-small cell lung cancer. Data came from immunoSEQ multiplex PCR; TCRdb stores just in-frame clones and leaves some out. In the table there are some 1,600 clones, about 66% of which are singletons. Sequenced sample: non-adjacent lung tissue. The origin of the receptors is a human donor with non-small cell lung cancer. Both conserved end residues are part of each CDR3. The order of the fields is V gene, J gene, CDR3 protein.

>TRBV5-8|TRBJ2-1
CASSLGTSHDNEQFF
>TRBV27|TRBJ1-4
CASSLDGQNEKLFF
>TRBV18|TRBJ1-2
CASSPRTANNYGYTF
>TRBV30|TRBJ2-1
CAWSVPTSGDYNEQFF
>TRBV28|TRBJ2-2
CASSFIDRSNTGELFF
>TRBV25-1|TRBJ1-2
CASSEGGNYGYTF
>TRBV6-5|TRBJ2-3
CASSYSRTSGTQYF
>TRBV18|TRBJ2-3
CASSLRTSGSYTDTQYF
>TRBV27|TRBJ1-1
CASSFHAGGVEAFF
>TRBV28|TRBJ2-7
CASSYGSREQYF
>TRBV5-6|TRBJ2-5
CASSLRETQYF
>TRBV25-1|TRBJ1-2
CASSEQRGLGYGYTF
>TRBV28|TRBJ1-2
CASSLSGVSGYTF
>TRBV14|TRBJ2-2
CASSQDMRRAGELFF
>TRBV4-2|TRBJ2-2
CASSQEGTSGTGELFF
>TRBV6-6|TRBJ2-3
CASRSLAGDRDTQYF
>TRBV5-1|TRBJ1-5
CASSLGQGDQPQHF
>TRBV4-3|TRBJ1-5
CASSQDMALQPQHF
>TRBV28|TRBJ2-1
CASSLRAGTSLSSYNEQFF
>TRBV4-2|TRBJ1-2
CASSTRTRDRVYGYTF
>TRBV27|TRBJ2-7
CASSITVFSGSPDYEQYF
>TRBV5-5|TRBJ2-1
CASSVGQGAGSYNEQFF
>TRBV5-5|TRBJ1-5
CASSLGMGGQPQHF
>TRBV4-3|TRBJ1-2
CASSQDLRGASGYTF
>TRBV5-1|TRBJ1-2
CASSSGGGDGYTF
>TRBV27|TRBJ2-7
CASSFFAGGPYEQYF
>TRBV18|TRBJ2-4
CASSPKGLGGLRYF
>TRBV25-1|TRBJ2-2
CASKGVGELFF
>TRBV11-2|TRBJ2-5
CASSRDTSGKTQYF
>TRBV7-1|TRBJ2-6
CASSGVRRGQSRANVLTF
>TRBV4-3|TRBJ2-1
CASSQAGLASYNEQFF
>TRBV7-2|TRBJ2-7
CASSPMGGEQYF
>TRBV6-5|TRBJ1-4
CASSYHIPGGEKLFF
>TRBV12-5|TRBJ2-1
CAGEEDSYNEQFF
>TRBV6-5|TRBJ1-4
CASSRQGGSNEKLFF
>TRBV27|TRBJ2-6
CASISLGRGQGASGANVLTF
>TRBV27|TRBJ1-2
CASSSDRAPRGGYTF
>TRBV5-6|TRBJ2-6
CASSYRATGANVLTF
>TRBV5-4|TRBJ2-1
CASSSRDRGGNEQFF
>TRBV30|TRBJ2-1
CAFGGLASYNEQFF
>TRBV28|TRBJ1-1
CASSFRQTTEAFF
>TRBV5-1|TRBJ2-7
CASSLPGPGREQYF
>TRBV29-1|TRBJ2-7
CSASTGTYEQYF
>TRBV4-1|TRBJ1-5
CASSQEWDSLNQPQHF
>TRBV5-1|TRBJ2-3
CASSLEGRAPTDTQYF
>TRBV11-3|TRBJ2-2
CASSSGQFNTGELFF
>TRBV2|TRBJ1-2
CASSYTGTGDYGYTF
>TRBV11-2|TRBJ1-3
CASSSFSGAPSGNTIYF
>TRBV5-1|TRBJ2-7
CASSGQGASYEQYF
>TRBV11-1|TRBJ2-5
CASSLVASQETQYF
>TRBV10-3|TRBJ2-2
CAISSVQGPNTGELFF